This entry is about one T cell receptor beta chain. This entry comes from a study of OX40 agonist ivuxolimab in advanced cancers. Profiled with immunoSEQ multiplex PCR; TCRdb holds only in-frame clones, not every one. The sample records approximately 25,000 clones, around three quarters being singletons. V gave up 2 bases and J gave up 3 bases, with 9 bases separating them. The CDR3 is 13 amino acids. Germline loops: CDR1 SGHKS, CDR2 YYEKEE (reference sequence). V and J are TRBV5-5 and TRBJ2-7; no clear D. Source: CD4+ or CD8+ T cells sorted from blood, taken in a trial of the OX40 agonist ivuxolimab. This receptor was identified in an adult with an advanced solid tumor such as melanoma, head and neck, liver or kidney cancer. CDR3 coding DNA: TGTGCCAGCAGCTTAAGAAACAACTACGAGCAGTACTTC. This encodes CASSLRNNYEQYF.